Shown below are 10 T cell receptor beta chains from a single sample sequenced in a study of T cells in localized non-small cell lung cancer. Repertoires were generated with immunoSEQ multiplex PCR, while TCRdb's copy carries only in-frame clones and drops some. The sample holds some 82,000 clones; roughly 75% are singletons and the top ten take 19%. The specimen comprised PBMCs, sampled before any cancer treatment. Source of these receptors: a man between 40 and 70 years old with stage II squamous cell lung carcinoma.

The rearrangement links TRBV19 to TRBJ2-5, with D possibly TRBD2 on 7 matching bases. The ends were cut back, 2 bases at V and 5 bases at J, with 18 bases in the middle. The CDR3 is 16 amino acids. Germline V CDR1 and CDR2: LNHDA, SQIVND (reference sequence). CDR3 nucleotide sequence: TGTGCCAGTAGTATACGGGGGGCTGGAAACAGGGAGACCCAGTACTTC. This codes for CASSIRGAGNRETQYF.

The chain uses TRBV15 and TRBJ2-7; a possible D gene is TRBD1 (6 bases). CDR3 size: 14 residues. V lost 5 bases and J 3 bases, leaving 14 bases between the germline ends. Germline CDR1 is LNHNV and CDR2 is YYDKDF (reference sequence). The chain's CDR3 is CATSSRGSDYEQYF. The CDR3 nucleotides are TGTGCCACCAGCTCTAGGGGGAGCGACTACGAGCAGTACTTC.

V usage is TRBV9 and J usage is TRBJ2-3; D is undetermined. Germline CDR1 and CDR2: SGDLS and YYNGEE. V lost 2 bases and J 3 bases, leaving 10 bases between the germline ends. The CDR3 contains 14 residues. This chain's CDR3 is CASSVDLSTDTQYF. CDR3 coding DNA: TGTGCCAGCAGCGTGGACCTTTCAACAGATACGCAGTATTTT. The full variable domain, its missing parts supplied by reference TRBV9 and TRBJ2-3, is DSGVTQTPKHLITATGQRVTLRCSPRSGDLSVYWYQQSLDQGLQFLIQYYNGEERAKGNILERFSAQQFPDLHSELNLSSLELGDSALYFCASSVDLSTDTQYFGPGTRLTVL.

This clone was seen a single time. This rearrangement joins TRBV2 to TRBJ1-3, with no clear D. The V end lost 4 bases, the J end lost 2 bases, and 18 bases lay between the germline ends. The CDR3 is made up of 17 amino acids. Germline CDR1 SNHLY, CDR2 FYNNEI. CDR3 sequence: CASSVGGPPGAGNTIYF. The CDR3 DNA is TGTGCCAGCAGTGTGGGCGGGCCCCCGGGCGCTGGAAACACCATATATTTT.

This clone appeared many times. The genes are TRBV6-5 and TRBJ2-5; the D is unclear. The ends were cut back, 2 bases at V and 5 bases at J, with 3 bases in the middle. The CDR3 has 11 amino acids. CDR1 and CDR2 from the germline V gene are MNHEY and SVGAGI. The CDR3, as DNA: TGTGCCAGCAGTTACGGGGAGACCCAGTACTTC. Protein sequence: CASSYGETQYF.

In its sample, this clone was seen once. V usage is TRBV19 and J usage is TRBJ2-3; a possible D gene is TRBD2 (5 bases). The CDR3 loop spans 14 amino acids. Trimming took off 3 bases at V and 4 bases at J, with 11 bases between the two ends. CDR1 and CDR2 (germline): LNHDA, SQIVND (reference sequence). This chain's CDR3 is CASSIQHGADTQYF. Written as DNA, the CDR3 is TGTGCCAGTAGTATTCAACACGGGGCAGATACGCAGTATTTT. The entire variable domain, with the rest obtained from reference TRBV19 and TRBJ2-3, is as follows: DGGITQSPKYLFRKEGQNVTLSCEQNLNHDAMYWYRQDPGQGLRLIYYSQIVNDFQKGDIAEGYSVSREKKESFPLTVTSAQKNPTAFYLCASSIQHGADTQYFGPGTRLTVL.

The chain combines TRBV25-1 with TRBJ1-6; D call uncertain. The length of the CDR3 is 14 residues. Germline V gene data show CDR1 as MGHDK and CDR2 as SYGVNS. The V end lost 5 bases, the J end lost 9 bases, and 14 bases lay between the germline ends. Here the CDR3 reads CASSWGSLSSPLHF. As DNA, the CDR3 is TGTGCCAGCAGTTGGGGAAGTCTGAGTTCACCCCTCCACTTT.

J is TRBJ2-7 and V is TRBV5-6, with TRBD1 identical over 9 bases. Germline V gene sequence: CDR1 SGHDT, CDR2 YYEEEE. Unmatched junction bases numbered 8, after V lost 5 bases and J lost 2 bases. This CDR3 is built from 15 residues. The CDR3 DNA sequence: TGTGCCAGCAGTTCACGCCGACAGGGGGCCTACGAGCAGTACTTC. This sequence encodes CASSSRRQGAYEQYF.

The chain uses TRBV7-3 and TRBJ2-2; D is unclear. CDR3 size: 14 residues. With 1 base removed from V and 7 bases from J, the gap between germline ends came to 10 bases. The germline gives CDR1 SGHTA, CDR2 FQGTGA. Written as DNA, the CDR3 is TGTGCCAGCAGCTTAAGCCCCTCCGACGGGGAGCTGTTTTTT. It specifies CASSLSPSDGELFF. Using reference TRBV7-3 and TRBJ2-2 for the parts outside the CDR3, the full variable domain is GAGVSQTPSNKVTEKGKYVELRCDPISGHTALYWYRQSLGQGPEFLIYFQGTGAADDSGLPNDRFFAVRPEGSVSTLKIQRTERGDSAVYLCASSLSPSDGELFFGEGSRLTVL.

This chain links TRBV27 with TRBJ2-7; weak D call: TRBD2 (7 bases). Germline CDR1 is MNHEY and CDR2 is SMNVEV (reference sequence). The V and J ends lost 3 bases and 4 bases respectively, with 16 bases between them. This CDR3 contains 15 residues. The CDR3 bases are TGTGCCAGCAGTTTGTTATGGGGGGGCAAGTACGAGCAGTACTTC. This translates into CASSLLWGGKYEQYF.